This TCR beta chain emerged from a study of blood T cell repertoires in COVID-19. Overall study context: Samples representing acute and convalescent COVID-19 were sourced from the United States, Italy and Spain. Sample material is recorded as cDNA or gDNA derived from T cells, B-cell-depleted T cells, or PBMCs.

Original processing methods: Cell counts per sample came from amplifying reference gene primers. Using immunoSEQ multiplex PCR, the repertoire was profiled, and TCRdb retains in-frame clones only, with some absent. That table supplies the V and J calls and clone size; D and trimming were determined from the DNA. This table has over 150,000 clones, about 86% appearing once. Trimming took off 3 bases at V and 5 bases at J, with 8 bases between the two ends. CDR3 length equals 13 residues. The chain joins TRBV12-3 or TRBV12-4 to TRBJ1-5; TRBD1 might be the D (5 bases). This clonotype was obtained from a man aged 50-60 years with active or convalescent COVID-19. Sequenced: peripheral blood. The CDR3 spells CASSLTADQPQHF. DNA for the CDR3: TGTGCCAGCAGTTTGACAGCCGATCAGCCCCAGCATTTT.